This passage covers 9 T cell receptor beta chains from one sample sequenced in a study of tissue T cells after allogeneic stem cell transplantation. Here immunoSEQ multiplex PCR was the method, and the copy in TCRdb shows in-frame clones only, minus some. The table lists fewer than 4,500 clones, roughly 53% of them singletons. As to time point: mouse harvest day 14 after allogeneic transplant. Tail vein injection delivered 10^7 T-cell-depleted bone marrow cells and 10^6 splenic CD5+ T cells. Sequences were obtained from gut tissue. These receptors came from a female BALB/c mouse given C57BL/6 T cells with graft-versus-host disease after an allogeneic hematopoietic cell transplant.

Turning to this clone: Here the gene names and germline are mouse. Sequencing ends 1 residue short of the CDR3 end; the germline J gene provides the rest. The genes are TRBV3 and TRBJ1-3; D is unresolved. Looked up from germline, CDR1 is SNHLY and CDR2 is FYNGKV (reference sequence). Trimming shortened V by 2 bases and J by 0 bases, and 5 bases separated the two germline ends. The CDR3 contains 14 residues. The chain's CDR3 is CASSLQRSGNTLYF. Incomplete CDR3 DNA: TGTGCCAGCAGCTTACAGCGTTCTGGAAATACGCTCTAT. The full variable domain, completed using reference TRBV3 and TRBJ1-3, is GPKVLQIPSHQIIDMGQMVTLNCDPVSNHLYFYWYKQILGQQMEFLVNFYNGKVMEKSKLFKDQFSVERPDGSYFTLKIQPTALEDSAVYFCASSLQRSGNTLYFGEGSRLIVV.

On this clone: Genes and germline come from the mouse. The sequence runs out 1 residue before the end of the CDR3; the remainder is reconstructed from the germline J gene. The chain couples TRBV12-2 to TRBJ1-4; D is perhaps TRBD1 (5 bases). The CDR3 covers 14 residues. CDR1 and CDR2 (germline): SGHLS, HYDKME. Trimming stripped 4 bases from V and 5 bases from J, with 13 bases between. CDR3 DNA, as far as it was read: TGTGCCAGCTCCCTCGACGGGGGGAACGAAAGATTATTT. Translating it yields CASSLDGGNERLF. The full CDR3 is CASSLDGGNERLFF.

With regard to this clone: Germline and genes: mouse. Sequencing ends 1 residue short of the CDR3 end; the germline J gene provides the rest. J is TRBJ2-2 and V is TRBV3; maybe TRBD1 (5 bases). Germline CDR1 reads SNHLY; CDR2 reads FYNGKV (reference sequence). CDR3 length: 14 residues. The V end was cut by 5 bases, the J end by 4 bases, with 11 bases between. CDR3: CASSPQGSTGQLYF. Incomplete CDR3 DNA: TGTGCCAGCAGCCCGCAGGGAAGCACCGGGCAGCTCTAC.

To note about this clone: Genes and germline are mouse. Read data end 1 residue before the CDR3 end; the end is taken from the germline J gene. The chain recombines TRBV1 with TRBJ2-4; 9 nucleotides match TRBD2. V gave up 7 bases and J gave up 2 bases; unmatched junction bases: 4. The CDR3 sequence is 14 residues long. From germline, CDR1 is NSQYPW and CDR2 LRSPGD (reference sequence). The sequenced part of the CDR3 DNA is TGCACCTGCACCCGACTGGGGGATCAAAACACCTTGTAC. Translating gives CTCTRLGDQNTLY. The entire CDR3 sequence reads CTCTRLGDQNTLYF.

To note about this clone: All gene names here are mouse names. The sequence runs out 1 residue before the end of the CDR3; the remainder is reconstructed from the germline J gene. This chain uses TRBV23 with TRBJ2-5; the table's TRBD1 call for D was not verified on the DNA. Germline V gives CDR1 KGHTA, CDR2 FQNQQP. The CDR3 runs 14 residues. The DNA read from the CDR3 is TGCTCCAGCAGTATCCGACAGGTTAGAGACACCCAGTAC. Translating gives CSSSIRQVRDTQY. The whole CDR3 reads CSSSIRQVRDTQYF. The variable domain in full, completed from reference TRBV23 and TRBJ2-5, reads DAAVTQKPRYLIKMKGQEAEMKCIPEKGHTAVFWYQQKQSKELKFLIYFQNQQPLDQIDMVKERFSAVCPSSSLCSLGIRTCEAEDSALYLCSSSIRQVRDTQYFGPGTRLLVL.

Comments on this clone: Any gene name here is a mouse gene name. The read comes to an end 1 residue before the CDR3 does, leaving the germline J gene to fill in the end. The gene calls are TRBV26 and TRBJ1-2; possibly TRBD1 for D (5 bases). The V gene's germline CDR1 is KGHPV and CDR2 FQNQEV (reference sequence). CDR3 length: 13 residues. Trimming removed 8 bases at V and 0 bases at J, with 10 bases between. The CDR3 loop is CASAGTTNSDYTF. Incomplete CDR3 DNA: TGTGCCAGCGCCGGGACGACAAACTCCGACTACACC. Full variable domain (remainder filled in from reference TRBV26 and TRBJ1-2): NSKVIQTPRYLVKGQGQKAKMRCIPEKGHPVVFWYQQNKNNEFKFLINFQNQEVLQQIDMTEKRFSAECPSNSPCSLEIQSSEAGDSALYLCASAGTTNSDYTFGSGTRLLVI.

This clone has just a few counts. The germline and genes are mouse ones. With the read ending 1 residue before the CDR3 end, the germline J gene is used to fill in that end. The rearrangement links TRBV3 to TRBJ2-4; D is uncertain. Germline V gene data show CDR1 as SNHLY and CDR2 as FYNGKV (reference sequence). The CDR3 consists of 13 residues. Trimming removed 5 bases from V and 3 bases from J, with 9 bases in between. CDR3 bases read: TGTGCCAGCAGCATCCGGACCCAAAACACCTTGTAC. Translated: CASSIRTQNTLY. The complete CDR3 sequence is CASSIRTQNTLYF.

This clone was seen only a few times. Here the gene names and germline are mouse. The CDR3 goes on 1 residue after the read ends, and that part is filled in from the germline J gene. The chain joins TRBV16 to TRBJ2-4; D is ambiguous. The CDR3 spans 14 residues. Trimming took 2 bases from V and 0 from J, leaving 6 bases between them. Germline values: CDR1 SGHSA, CDR2 FRNQAP. The CDR3 reads CASSLTASQNTLYF. The DNA read from the CDR3 is TGTGCAAGCAGCTTAACCGCTAGTCAAAACACCTTGTAC.

For this clone: Mouse names are used for the genes. The CDR3 end is not reached by the read, which stops 1 residue before it; the germline J gene fills it in. J is TRBJ2-5 and V is TRBV13-3, with 11 positions matching TRBD2. There are 14 residues in the CDR3. Germline values: CDR1 NNHDY, CDR2 SYVADS. The trim removed 5 bases at V and 6 bases at J, leaving 5 bases unmatched. CDR3 amino acids: CASRDWGGGDTQYF. The sequenced CDR3 bases are TGTGCCAGCAGAGACTGGGGGGGAGGGGACACCCAGTAC.